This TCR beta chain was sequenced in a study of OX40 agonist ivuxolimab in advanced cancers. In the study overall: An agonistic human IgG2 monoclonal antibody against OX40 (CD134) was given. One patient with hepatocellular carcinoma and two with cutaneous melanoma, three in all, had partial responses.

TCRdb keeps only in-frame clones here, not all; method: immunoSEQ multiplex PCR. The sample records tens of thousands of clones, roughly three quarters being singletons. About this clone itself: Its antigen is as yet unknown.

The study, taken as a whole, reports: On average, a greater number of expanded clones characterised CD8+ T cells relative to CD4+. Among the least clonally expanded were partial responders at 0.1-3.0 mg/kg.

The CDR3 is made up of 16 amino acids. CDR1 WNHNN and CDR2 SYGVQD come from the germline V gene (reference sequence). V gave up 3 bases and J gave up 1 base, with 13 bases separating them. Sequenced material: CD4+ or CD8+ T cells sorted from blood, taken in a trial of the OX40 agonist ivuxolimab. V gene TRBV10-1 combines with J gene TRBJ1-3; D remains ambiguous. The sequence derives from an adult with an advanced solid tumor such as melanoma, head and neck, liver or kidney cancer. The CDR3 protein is CASSDGVRASGNTIYF. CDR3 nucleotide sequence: TGCGCCAGCAGTGATGGTGTGAGGGCTTCTGGAAACACCATATATTTT.